A single sample is the source of the 5 T cell receptor beta chains below, sequenced in a study of T cell responses to AZD1222 COVID-19 vaccine. The method was immunoSEQ multiplex PCR; TCRdb's version includes in-frame clones alone and lacks a portion of them. The sample lists more than 85,000 clones, about 88% occurring once. Sequenced here: peripheral blood, sampled on day 0 of AZD1222 vaccination. The receptors were sampled from an adult in good health.

This sequence joins TRBV29-1 and TRBJ1-1, with a tentative D call TRBD1 (5 bases). The CDR3 has 11 amino acids. Deletions cut 6 bases from V and 6 bases from J, with 11 bases between. Germline CDR1 and CDR2: SQVTM and ANQGSEA. CDR3 DNA: TGCAGCGTGCGGGGGGGAGCTGAAGCTTTCTTT. As protein: CSVRGGAEAFF.

In this sample, this clone turned up a few times. This sequence joins TRBV27 and TRBJ1-6; no definite D call. V was trimmed by 7 bases and J by 0 bases, leaving 16 bases between them. Germline V lookup: CDR1 MNHEY, CDR2 SMNVEV (reference sequence). This CDR3 has 17 amino acids. The CDR3 loop is CASTSTSSFSYNSPLHF. The CDR3 region has the DNA TGTGCCAGCACCTCTACGTCCTCATTCTCCTATAATTCACCCCTCCACTTT.

This clone was counted a single time. V gene TRBV29-1 combines with J gene TRBJ2-3; D is ambiguous. This CDR3 spans 13 amino acids. The germline gives CDR1 SQVTM, CDR2 ANQGSEA. Between the trimmed V and J ends, which lost 3 bases and 0 bases, there was a span of 7 bases. The CDR3 loop reads CSVEIGSTDTQYF. Here the CDR3 DNA reads TGCAGCGTTGAGATTGGAAGCACAGATACGCAGTATTTT.

The chain couples TRBV5-1 to TRBJ1-4; 7 nucleotides line up with TRBD1. Germline CDR1 and CDR2: SGHRS and YFSETQ. The CDR3 consists of 14 residues. The V segment lost 4 bases and the J segment 7 bases; nucleotides outside the gene matches: 7. CDR3 residues: CASSPGTEGEKLFF. The CDR3 DNA follows: TGCGCCAGCAGCCCTGGGACAGAGGGTGAAAAACTGTTTTTT.

The chain combines TRBV14 with TRBJ2-7; D is perhaps TRBD2 (5 bases). This CDR3 is 14 amino acids long. Germline V lookup: CDR1 SGHDN, CDR2 FVKESK. The V and J ends lost 6 bases and 4 bases respectively, with 16 bases between them. The CDR3 spells CASRRSGRAYEQYF. The CDR3 nucleotides read TGTGCCAGCAGAAGGAGCGGTAGGGCTTACGAGCAGTACTTC.